This T cell receptor beta chain was identified in a study of cytomegalovirus exposure and HLA in healthy donors. Study context: Tens of millions of unique TCR sequences came from HLA-typed donors in an early release.

The PCR was carried out with 60 Vbeta primers and 13 Jbeta primers. Clones were sequenced by immunoSEQ multiplex PCR, and TCRdb holds only the in-frame ones, with some missing. The sample comprises some 110,000 clones, nearly 75% of which are singletons, and about 4.9% rests with the top ten. This clone was observed a few times. This clonotype was sampled from a man aged 25 to 40 in good health and CMV-seropositive. The sequencing sample was made of PBMCs.

Written as DNA, the CDR3 is TGTGCCAGCAGCTTGGGCTCAGCCTACGAGCAGTACTTC. Translating it yields CASSLGSAYEQYF. The chain has TRBV5-6 and TRBJ2-7; D gene ambiguous. Germline V gene lookup returns CDR1 SGHDT and CDR2 YYEEEE. The CDR3 length is 13 residues. Trimming stripped 0 bases from V and 2 bases from J, with 6 bases between.